This T cell receptor beta chain was identified during a study of T cell repertoires in cytomegalovirus infection. Study-wide background: Recently identified HLA-C-restricted and well-studied HLA-B-restricted CMV epitopes were used. Signatures in public TCR beta sequences pointed to both CMV infection and matching HLA type. Study-wide points: HLA-C-restricted, CMV-specific TCR beta clonotypes were dominant ex vivo. CMV carriers with the relevant HLA were identified by cumulative public TCR beta family frequency.

Regarding this clonotype: What it recognizes is unknown.

A single record per CDR3 protein comes from TCRdb applying MiXCR to the reads. The sample holds tens of thousands of distinct CDR3 sequences, 35% to 50% seen once. This CDR3 contains 12 residues. CDR1 and CDR2 (germline): MNHNY, SVGAGI (reference sequence). The germline V and J ends were trimmed by 3 bases and 4 bases, with 7 bases remaining between them. The specimen was CD8+ T cells from cultured PBMCs, collected from culture after CMV antigen stimulation. The chain employs TRBV6-6 and TRBJ2-7, with D uncertain. The sequence was collected from a human donor in good health (CMV status not recorded). Some clones in this sample may be carry-over from other donors' samples. The DNA of the CDR3 is TGTGCCAGCAGTTATAATAGATACGAGCAGTACTTC. Protein sequence: CASSYNRYEQYF.